Reported below is one TCR beta chain. Its specificity is not known. The table came from immunoSEQ multiplex PCR; TCRdb's copy has only in-frame clones and leaves some out. The sample yields about 60,000 clones, 65% to 85% seen once. Per the germline V gene, CDR1 is PRHDT and CDR2 is FYEKMQ (reference sequence). This CDR3 is 14 amino acids long. The V and J ends lost 5 bases and 6 bases, in that order; junction bases with no gene match: 6. The data derive from a study of lymphopenia after photon versus proton radiotherapy. The study's findings and limits: Photon-treated patients lost naive T cells and TCR diversity; proton-treated stayed stable.

Specimen: peripheral blood, collected from a patient treated with proton-based radiotherapy. This clonotype was obtained from a man aged 60 to 75 with pancreatic cancer. The chain recombines TRBV13 with TRBJ2-2; TRBD2 matches 7 bases. CDR3 loop: CASSIWTRSGELFF. The CDR3 DNA is TGTGCCAGCAGCATTTGGACTAGATCCGGGGAGCTGTTTTTT.